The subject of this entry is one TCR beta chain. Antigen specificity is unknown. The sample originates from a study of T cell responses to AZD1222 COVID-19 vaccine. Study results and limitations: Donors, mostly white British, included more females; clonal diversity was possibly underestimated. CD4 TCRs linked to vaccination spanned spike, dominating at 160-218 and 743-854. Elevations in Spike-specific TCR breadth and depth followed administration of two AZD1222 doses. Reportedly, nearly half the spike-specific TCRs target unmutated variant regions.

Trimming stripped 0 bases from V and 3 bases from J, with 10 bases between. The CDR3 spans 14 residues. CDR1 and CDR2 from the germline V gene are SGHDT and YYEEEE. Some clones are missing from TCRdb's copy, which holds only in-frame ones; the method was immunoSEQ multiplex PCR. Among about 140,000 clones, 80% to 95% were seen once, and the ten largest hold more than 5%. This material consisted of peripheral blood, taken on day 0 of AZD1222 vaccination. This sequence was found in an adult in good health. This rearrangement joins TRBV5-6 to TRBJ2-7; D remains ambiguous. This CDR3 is CASSLASNHYEQYF. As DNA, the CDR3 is TGTGCCAGCAGCTTGGCCTCGAACCACTACGAGCAGTACTTC.